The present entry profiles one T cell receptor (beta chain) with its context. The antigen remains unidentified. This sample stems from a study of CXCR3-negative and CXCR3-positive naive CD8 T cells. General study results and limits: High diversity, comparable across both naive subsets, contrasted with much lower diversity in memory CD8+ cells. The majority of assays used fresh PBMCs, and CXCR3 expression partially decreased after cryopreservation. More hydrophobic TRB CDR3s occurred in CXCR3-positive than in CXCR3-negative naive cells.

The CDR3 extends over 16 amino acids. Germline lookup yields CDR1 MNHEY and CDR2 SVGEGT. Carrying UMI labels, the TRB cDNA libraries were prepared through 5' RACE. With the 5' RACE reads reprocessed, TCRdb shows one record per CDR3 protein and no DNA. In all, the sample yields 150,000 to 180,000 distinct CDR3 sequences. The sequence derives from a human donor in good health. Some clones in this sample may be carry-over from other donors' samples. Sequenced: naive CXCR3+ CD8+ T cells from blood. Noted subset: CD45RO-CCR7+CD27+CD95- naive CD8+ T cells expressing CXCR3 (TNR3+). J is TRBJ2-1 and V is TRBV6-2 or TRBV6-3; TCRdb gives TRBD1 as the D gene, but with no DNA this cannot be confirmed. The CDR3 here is CASSSPDRDDLNEQFF.